One sample yielded the 13 T cell receptor beta chains listed below, sequenced in a study of blood T cells in healthy people across ages. With a J-beta primer mix and a sample-barcoded 5' primer, a second PCR ran roughly 7 to 11 cycles. Each CDR3 protein is one row after TCRdb ran MiXCR on the 5' RACE reads. This table has approximately 1.5 million distinct CDR3 sequences, less than 45% appearing once. The sample consisted of blood. The receptors derive from a woman between 18 and 29 years old in good health.

This clonotype was observed a few times. This chain links TRBV27 with TRBJ2-1, with D possibly matching TRBD2 (7 bases). Judging by the DNA end, TRBJ2-7 fits better; the J call may be wrong. The CDR3 runs to 16 residues. Germline lookup yields CDR1 MNHEY and CDR2 SMNVEV (reference sequence). This CDR3 reads CASSLGPGGPYNEQYF. CDR3 nucleotide sequence: TGTGCCAGCAGTTTAGGGCCCGGGGGGCCCTACAATGAGCAGTACTTC.

The V gene is TRBV29-1, the J gene TRBJ1-1, with D possibly matching TRBD1 (5 bases). CDR1 and CDR2 (germline): SQVTM, ANQGSEA. V lost 3 bases, J lost 11 bases, and 19 bases lay in between. The CDR3 is 13 residues long. The CDR3 nucleotides read TGCAGCGTTGATAGCAACAGCCCCCGGGACGCTTTCTTT. The encoded protein is CSVDSNSPRDAFF.

The J gene is TRBJ1-6, the V gene TRBV7-2; no clear D gene. The V end was cut by 2 bases, the J end by 9 bases, with 14 bases between. The CDR3 has 15 residues. Germline lookup yields CDR1 SGHTA and CDR2 FQGNSA. The DNA of the CDR3 is TGTGCCAGCAGCTTACAACGGAGGGTTCCTTCACCCCTCCACTTT. Protein: CASSLQRRVPSPLHF.

The chain carries TRBV6-2 or TRBV6-3 and TRBJ2-1, with 7 bases fitting TRBD1. This CDR3 is built from 10 residues. The germline gives CDR1 MNHEY, CDR2 SVGEGT. J was trimmed by 15 bases and V by 6 bases; bases with no gene match: 5. CDR3 protein: CASRDRVAFF. CDR3 DNA: TGTGCCAGCAGAGACAGGGTCGCGTTCTTC.

This chain connects TRBV12-3 or TRBV12-4 to TRBJ1-1; TRBD1 is a possible D gene (5 bases). The CDR3 is 15 amino acids. Trimming left V 1 base short and J 5 bases short, with 14 bases between. Here the CDR3 reads CASSLEVLGGTEAFF. The CDR3 coding sequence is TGTGCCAGCAGTTTAGAGGTATTGGGGGGTACTGAAGCTTTCTTT.

The chain uses TRBV12-5 and TRBJ1-2; D is ambiguous. Trimming shortened V by 2 bases and J by 4 bases, and 5 bases separated the two germline ends. The CDR3 runs 12 residues. Per germline, CDR1 LGHNT and CDR2 FRNRAP. In DNA form, the CDR3 reads TGTGCTAGTGGTTTGTACGGCTATGGCTACACCTTC. Protein product: CASGLYGYGYTF. The full variable domain, completed using reference TRBV12-5 and TRBJ1-2, is DARVTQTPRHKVTEMGQEVTMRCQPILGHNTVFWYRQTMMQGLELLAYFRNRAPLDDSGMPKDRFSAEMPDATLATLKIQPSEPRDSAVYFCASGLYGYGYTFGSGTRLTVV.

The rearrangement uses TRBV7-9 and TRBJ2-3; 10 nucleotides line up with TRBD1. The germline V gene encodes CDR1 SEHNR and CDR2 FQNEAQ (reference sequence). This CDR3 comprises 16 residues. J lost 2 bases, V lost 3 bases, and 5 bases had no gene match. CDR3 coding DNA: TGTGCCAGCAGCTTCCGACAGGGGGCGCACACAGATACGCAGTATTTT. Translation gives CASSFRQGAHTDTQYF.

A few counts support this clonotype. The chain's CDR3 is CASSAVQGINEKLFF. The CDR3 DNA is TGTGCCAGCAGCGCAGTACAGGGGATTAATGAAAAACTGTTTTTT. V and J are TRBV7-9 and TRBJ1-4, with 7 bases aligning to TRBD1. Trimming at V came to 5 bases and at J to 4 bases, leaving 7 bases not matched to a gene. This CDR3 comprises 15 residues. Germline CDR1 is SEHNR and CDR2 is FQNEAQ (reference sequence).

The gene calls are TRBV24-1 and TRBJ2-3, with TRBD2 as a possible D gene (6 bases). Germline-derived CDR1 and CDR2 are KGHDR and SFDVKD. Deletions cut 5 bases from V and 1 base from J, with 21 bases between. This CDR3 is 18 amino acids long. The CDR3 nucleotides are TGTGCCACCAGTGGGACCCGGGATCGGGCTAGCGGCACAGATACGCAGTATTTT. Translated: CATSGTRDRASGTDTQYF.

CDR3 nucleotide sequence: TGTGCCATCAGGGGGACAGGGTTCATCAACGAGCAGTACTTC. Its translation is CAIRGTGFINEQYF. The V and J genes are TRBV10-3 and TRBJ2-7, with 9 bases matching TRBD1. CDR3 length: 14 amino acids. CDR1 ENHRY and CDR2 SYGVKD come from the germline V gene. V trimming: 6 bases; J trimming: 5 bases; junction bases outside the gene matches: 8.

This clonotype was seen only a few times. The V call is TRBV29-1, the J call TRBJ2-1; TRBD1 aligns across 8 bases. There are 14 residues in the CDR3. After removal of 5 bases from V and 2 bases from J, the junction contained 5 bases not matched to a gene. The germline gives CDR1 SQVTM, CDR2 ANQGSEA. The CDR3 DNA is TGCAGCGTTTTATCGGACAGGGCCTACAATGAGCAGTTCTTC. This encodes CSVLSDRAYNEQFF.

The chain links TRBV7-6 to TRBJ2-7; 7 positions match TRBD1. Unmatched junction bases numbered 16, after V lost 5 bases and J lost 3 bases. The CDR3 loop spans 17 amino acids. Germline values: CDR1 SGHVS, CDR2 FNYEAQ. The CDR3 region is CASSLEIQGLGSYEQYF. The CDR3 nucleotides read TGTGCCAGCAGCCTAGAGATACAGGGGTTAGGTAGCTACGAGCAGTACTTC.

The CDR3 here is CASSPGTMDEQFF. As DNA, the CDR3 is TGTGCCAGCTCACCAGGGACTATGGATGAGCAGTTCTTC. This chain joins TRBV18 and TRBJ2-1; 7 nucleotides line up with TRBD2. V trimming: 2 bases; J trimming: 8 bases; junction bases outside the gene matches: 3. The CDR3 consists of 13 residues. From germline, CDR1 is KGHSH and CDR2 LQKENI.